This is a list of T cell receptor beta chains from one sample in a study of PD-1 blockade in classical Hodgkin lymphoma. Assay used: immunoSEQ multiplex PCR; TCRdb lists only in-frame clones, some missing. The data contain 21,000 or so clones, 88% of them singletons. Sequences were derived from peripheral blood mononuclear cells (PBMCs), sampled before the fourth cycle of nivolumab. The receptors were sampled from a human donor with classical Hodgkin lymphoma. The CDR3 runs from the conserved cysteine through the conserved F or W. D genes are given only for firm matches. Expanded clones are given a class, and other clones once, few, many or no size at all.

d_gene: TRBD1
abundance: .
v_gene: TRBV15
j_gene: TRBJ1-6
CDR3nt: TGTGCCACCAGCAGATTGGGGGACAGACGGTCACCCCTCCACTTT
CDR3aa: CATSRLGDRRSPLHF

d_gene: TRBD2
abundance: .
v_gene: TRBV30
j_gene: TRBJ2-3
CDR3nt: TGTGCCTGGAGTCTAGCGGGTAACACAGATACGCAGTATTTT
CDR3aa: CAWSLAGNTDTQYF

d_gene: .
abundance: .
v_gene: TRBV19
j_gene: TRBJ1-1
CDR3nt: TGTGCCAGTAGTATGGACAGATCTGGAGCTTTCTTT
CDR3aa: CASSMDRSGAFF

d_gene: .
abundance: .
v_gene: TRBV4-2
j_gene: TRBJ2-2
CDR3nt: TGTGCCAGCAGCCAATCCGGGACTTCGAACACCGGGGAGCTGTTTTTT
CDR3aa: CASSQSGTSNTGELFF

d_gene: .
abundance: .
v_gene: TRBV5-1
j_gene: TRBJ1-2
CDR3nt: TGCGCCAGCAGCTTGGGTGACAGGTTCGGGGGCTACACCTTC
CDR3aa: CASSLGDRFGGYTF

d_gene: .
abundance: .
v_gene: TRBV19
j_gene: TRBJ1-2
CDR3nt: TGTGCCAGTAGTACACTCCCTCTGAGAGGGTTAGGCGATGGCTACACCTTC
CDR3aa: CASSTLPLRGLGDGYTF

d_gene: TRBD1
abundance: .
v_gene: TRBV6-1
j_gene: TRBJ2-1
CDR3nt: TGTGCCAGCAGTCCAACTCCGACAGGGGGCAGTGAGCAGTTCTTC
CDR3aa: CASSPTPTGGSEQFF

d_gene: .
abundance: .
v_gene: TRBV18
j_gene: TRBJ2-1
CDR3nt: TGTGCCAGCTCACCGCAGGGGAATGAGCAGTTCTTC
CDR3aa: CASSPQGNEQFF

d_gene: .
abundance: .
v_gene: TRBV13
j_gene: TRBJ2-1
CDR3nt: TGTGCCAGCAGCTTAGGCACCCTCCGGGATGAGCAGTTCTTC
CDR3aa: CASSLGTLRDEQFF

d_gene: TRBD2
abundance: .
v_gene: TRBV5-8
j_gene: TRBJ2-3
CDR3nt: TGTGCCAGCAGCTTGGACGGCGGGGGGACTAGCACAGATACGCAGTATTTT
CDR3aa: CASSLDGGGTSTDTQYF

d_gene: .
abundance: .
v_gene: TRBV5-1
j_gene: TRBJ1-4
CDR3nt: TGCGCCAGCAGCTCGGCGCGAAGGACGACAGCAACTAATGAAAAACTGTTTTTT
CDR3aa: CASSSARRTTATNEKLFF

d_gene: .
abundance: .
v_gene: TRBV12-5
j_gene: TRBJ1-3
CDR3nt: TGTGCTAGTGGTTTGGGCCTTACCAGTGGCGGAAACACCATATATTTT
CDR3aa: CASGLGLTSGGNTIYF

d_gene: .
abundance: once
v_gene: TRBV6-6
j_gene: TRBJ2-7
CDR3nt: TGTGCCAGCAGCAGCGTCAGTACACTCTACGAGCAGTACTTC
CDR3aa: CASSSVSTLYEQYF

d_gene: TRBD1
abundance: .
v_gene: TRBV29-1
j_gene: TRBJ2-3
CDR3nt: TGCAGCGTTGAAGTACGGGACAGGGGGCCGACAGATACGCAGTATTTT
CDR3aa: CSVEVRDRGPTDTQYF

d_gene: .
abundance: .
v_gene: TRBV5-1
j_gene: TRBJ1-4
CDR3nt: TGCGCCAGCAGCTTCCTTGGTGGATCTAATGAAAAACTGTTTTTT
CDR3aa: CASSFLGGSNEKLFF

d_gene: .
abundance: .
v_gene: TRBV5-6
j_gene: TRBJ2-3
CDR3nt: TGTGCCAGCAGCTTGGTTGGCACAACCACAGATACGCAGTATTTT
CDR3aa: CASSLVGTTTDTQYF

d_gene: .
abundance: once
v_gene: TRBV6-5
j_gene: TRBJ2-7
CDR3nt: TGTGCCAGCCAAGGAGGCTTCCCGCTCGAGCAGTACTTC
CDR3aa: CASQGGFPLEQYF

d_gene: .
abundance: .
v_gene: TRBV5-5
j_gene: TRBJ2-1
CDR3nt: TGTGCCAGCAGCGGGAGCCTAGCGAACAATGAGCAGTTCTTC
CDR3aa: CASSGSLANNEQFF

d_gene: .
abundance: .
v_gene: TRBV7-2
j_gene: TRBJ2-5
CDR3nt: TGTGCCAGCAGCTTTCCCACAATCCAAGAGACCCAGTACTTC
CDR3aa: CASSFPTIQETQYF

d_gene: .
abundance: .
v_gene: TRBV30
j_gene: TRBJ1-3
CDR3nt: TGTGCCTGGCAGGGTAGCGCTTCTGGAAACACCATATATTTT
CDR3aa: CAWQGSASGNTIYF

d_gene: .
abundance: .
v_gene: TRBV6-1
j_gene: TRBJ2-5
CDR3nt: TGTGCCAGCAGTTATAACAGGGCGGCGGGGACCCAGTACTTC
CDR3aa: CASSYNRAAGTQYF

d_gene: .
abundance: .
v_gene: TRBV19
j_gene: TRBJ2-1
CDR3nt: TGTGCCAGTAGTAGCGGGATTTACAATGAGCAGTTCTTC
CDR3aa: CASSSGIYNEQFF

d_gene: .
abundance: .
v_gene: TRBV11-3
j_gene: TRBJ2-5
CDR3nt: TGTGCCAGCAGCCCTAGTGGACAAGAGACCCGGTACTTC
CDR3aa: CASSPSGQETRYF

d_gene: .
abundance: .
v_gene: TRBV29-1
j_gene: TRBJ1-2
CDR3nt: TGCAGCGTTCAGGGACCGTGGGAGGGCTACACCTTC
CDR3aa: CSVQGPWEGYTF

d_gene: TRBD1
abundance: .
v_gene: TRBV29-1
j_gene: TRBJ2-7
CDR3nt: TGCAGCGTCGGGACAGGGGCCTACGAGCAGTACTTC
CDR3aa: CSVGTGAYEQYF

d_gene: .
abundance: .
v_gene: TRBV5-1
j_gene: TRBJ2-2
CDR3nt: TGCGCCAGCAGCCCCCGTGGAGAGGGGGAGCTGTTTTTT
CDR3aa: CASSPRGEGELFF

d_gene: .
abundance: .
v_gene: TRBV5-1
j_gene: TRBJ2-1
CDR3nt: TGCGCCAGCAGCTCCCAGCGCTCCTACAATGAGCAGTTCTTC
CDR3aa: CASSSQRSYNEQFF

d_gene: .
abundance: .
v_gene: TRBV2
j_gene: TRBJ2-5
CDR3nt: TGTGCCACCAGATGGGGCGGTCAAGAGACCCAGTACTTC
CDR3aa: CATRWGGQETQYF

d_gene: TRBD1
abundance: .
v_gene: TRBV10-3
j_gene: TRBJ1-2
CDR3nt: TGTGCCATCAGTGACTACACAGGGGGTTATGGCTACACCTTC
CDR3aa: CAISDYTGGYGYTF

d_gene: TRBD1
abundance: .
v_gene: TRBV2
j_gene: TRBJ1-1
CDR3nt: TGTGCCAGCAGGAGGGACAGGGACACTGAAGCTTTCTTT
CDR3aa: CASRRDRDTEAFF

d_gene: TRBD1
abundance: .
v_gene: TRBV6-5
j_gene: TRBJ1-2
CDR3nt: TGTGCCAGCCGACAGGGGTCGAATGGCTACACCTTC
CDR3aa: CASRQGSNGYTF

d_gene: TRBD1
abundance: .
v_gene: TRBV11-2
j_gene: TRBJ1-1
CDR3nt: TGTGCCACCCAAAAAGGGGGCAACACTGAAGCTTTCTTT
CDR3aa: CATQKGGNTEAFF

d_gene: .
abundance: .
v_gene: TRBV5-6
j_gene: TRBJ2-7
CDR3nt: TGTGCCAGCAGCTTGGGGACTGTTTACGAGCAGTACTTC
CDR3aa: CASSLGTVYEQYF

d_gene: .
abundance: .
v_gene: TRBV4-1
j_gene: TRBJ2-1
CDR3nt: TGCGCCAGCAGCCAGGTTAACTTAGTCTCAGCGGATGAGCAGTTCTTC
CDR3aa: CASSQVNLVSADEQFF

d_gene: .
abundance: once
v_gene: TRBV6-6
j_gene: TRBJ1-1
CDR3nt: TGTGCCAGCAGAACAGAGACTGAAGCTTTCTTT
CDR3aa: CASRTETEAFF

d_gene: .
abundance: .
v_gene: TRBV18
j_gene: TRBJ1-3
CDR3nt: TGTGCCAGCTCACCAGGGACACACGGAAACACCATATATTTT
CDR3aa: CASSPGTHGNTIYF

d_gene: TRBD2
abundance: once
v_gene: TRBV10-3
j_gene: TRBJ2-1
CDR3nt: TGTGCCATCAGGGATCTAGCGGGAGAGGAAAATGAGCAGTTCTTC
CDR3aa: CAIRDLAGEENEQFF

d_gene: .
abundance: .
v_gene: TRBV10-2
j_gene: TRBJ2-5
CDR3nt: TGCGCCAGCAGTGAGGGGCCGGCGAGAGGGGCCCAGTACTTC
CDR3aa: CASSEGPARGAQYF

d_gene: TRBD1
abundance: .
v_gene: TRBV6-5
j_gene: TRBJ2-7
CDR3nt: TGTGCCAGCAGTTACGAGGGGGCCGAGCAGTACTTC
CDR3aa: CASSYEGAEQYF

d_gene: .
abundance: .
v_gene: TRBV5-1
j_gene: TRBJ2-3
CDR3nt: TGCGCCAGCAGCTTGGATTATAGAGATACGCAGTATTTT
CDR3aa: CASSLDYRDTQYF

d_gene: .
abundance: few
v_gene: TRBV19
j_gene: TRBJ2-7
CDR3nt: TGTGCCAGTGGTACGGGCTACGAGCAGTACTTC
CDR3aa: CASGTGYEQYF

d_gene: .
abundance: .
v_gene: TRBV7-2
j_gene: TRBJ2-7
CDR3nt: TGTGCCAGCAGCTTTACAGGGTCCTACGAGCAGTACTTC
CDR3aa: CASSFTGSYEQYF

d_gene: TRBD1
abundance: .
v_gene: TRBV5-1
j_gene: TRBJ1-2
CDR3nt: TGCGCCAGTGCGAGACAGGGGTTATATGGCTACACCTTC
CDR3aa: CASARQGLYGYTF

d_gene: .
abundance: .
v_gene: TRBV5-1
j_gene: TRBJ2-1
CDR3nt: TGCGCCAGCAGCTTGATGGTGGGGATAACCTACAATGAGCAGTTCTTC
CDR3aa: CASSLMVGITYNEQFF

d_gene: .
abundance: once
v_gene: TRBV7-9
j_gene: TRBJ2-7
CDR3nt: TGTGCCAGCAGCATGACAGAGACTCCCTACGAGCAGTACTTC
CDR3aa: CASSMTETPYEQYF

d_gene: .
abundance: .
v_gene: TRBV27
j_gene: TRBJ1-1
CDR3nt: TGTGCCAGCAGTGGGACATACTCCAACACTGAAGCTTTCTTT
CDR3aa: CASSGTYSNTEAFF

d_gene: .
abundance: .
v_gene: TRBV7-9
j_gene: TRBJ2-1
CDR3nt: TGTGCCAGCAGCCTCCGGGACCTCGGGCAGTTCTTC
CDR3aa: CASSLRDLGQFF

d_gene: TRBD2
abundance: .
v_gene: TRBV2
j_gene: TRBJ2-3
CDR3nt: TGTGCCAGCAGACTAGCGACAGATACGCAGTATTTT
CDR3aa: CASRLATDTQYF

d_gene: .
abundance: .
v_gene: TRBV5-4
j_gene: TRBJ2-2
CDR3nt: TGTGCCAGCAGCTTTTCCACCCTTACAGCGAACGGGGGGAACACCGGGGAGCTGTTTTTT
CDR3aa: CASSFSTLTANGGNTGELFF

d_gene: TRBD1
abundance: .
v_gene: TRBV11-2
j_gene: TRBJ2-7
CDR3nt: TGTGCCAGCAGCTTGTGGACAGGAACCTACGAGCAGTACTTC
CDR3aa: CASSLWTGTYEQYF

d_gene: .
abundance: .
v_gene: TRBV19
j_gene: TRBJ1-5
CDR3nt: TGTGCCAGTAGTTGGAGGGGAGGGGCAAATCAGCCCCAGCATTTT
CDR3aa: CASSWRGGANQPQHF

d_gene: TRBD2
abundance: .
v_gene: TRBV5-1
j_gene: TRBJ2-3
CDR3nt: TGCGCCAGCAGCCCAGAGCGTGGGAGGGGCCAGGGCACAGATACGCAGTATTTT
CDR3aa: CASSPERGRGQGTDTQYF

d_gene: .
abundance: .
v_gene: TRBV28
j_gene: TRBJ2-4
CDR3nt: TGTGCCAGCAACCGGGACGAAGGAGCAAAAAACATTCAGTACTTC
CDR3aa: CASNRDEGAKNIQYF

d_gene: TRBD1
abundance: .
v_gene: TRBV5-4
j_gene: TRBJ2-3
CDR3nt: TGTGCCAGCAGCTTTAAGGTCAGGGGGCTGGGAGATACGCAGTATTTT
CDR3aa: CASSFKVRGLGDTQYF

d_gene: .
abundance: .
v_gene: TRBV9
j_gene: TRBJ2-7
CDR3nt: TGTGCCAGCAGACCCCTCGGGCGTGTAGAATTTGCGATCTACGAGCAGTACTTC
CDR3aa: CASRPLGRVEFAIYEQYF

d_gene: TRBD1
abundance: .
v_gene: TRBV5-1
j_gene: TRBJ2-6
CDR3nt: TGCGCCACAAGACAGGGGAGTTCTGGGGCCAACGTCCTGACTTTC
CDR3aa: CATRQGSSGANVLTF

d_gene: TRBD2
abundance: .
v_gene: TRBV18
j_gene: TRBJ2-5
CDR3nt: TGTGCCAGCTCTTGGACTAGCGGGGAAGAGACCCAGTACTTC
CDR3aa: CASSWTSGEETQYF